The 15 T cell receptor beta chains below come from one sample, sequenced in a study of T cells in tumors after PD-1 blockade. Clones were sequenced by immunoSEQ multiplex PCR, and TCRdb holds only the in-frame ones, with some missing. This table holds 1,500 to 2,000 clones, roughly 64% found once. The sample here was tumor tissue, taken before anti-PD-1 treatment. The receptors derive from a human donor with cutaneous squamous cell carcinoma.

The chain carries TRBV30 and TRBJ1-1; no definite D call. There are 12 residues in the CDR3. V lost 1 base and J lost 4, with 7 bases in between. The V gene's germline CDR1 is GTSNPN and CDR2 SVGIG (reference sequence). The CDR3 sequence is CAWSGGFTEAFF. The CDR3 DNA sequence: TGTGCCTGGAGTGGAGGGTTCACTGAAGCTTTCTTT.

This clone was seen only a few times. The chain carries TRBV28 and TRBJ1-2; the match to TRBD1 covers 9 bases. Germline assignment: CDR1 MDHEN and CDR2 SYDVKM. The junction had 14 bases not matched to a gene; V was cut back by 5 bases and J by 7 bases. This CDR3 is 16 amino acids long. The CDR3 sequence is CASSPGGRQGDRGYTF. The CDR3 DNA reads TGTGCCAGCAGTCCTGGGGGCCGACAGGGGGATCGTGGCTACACCTTC.

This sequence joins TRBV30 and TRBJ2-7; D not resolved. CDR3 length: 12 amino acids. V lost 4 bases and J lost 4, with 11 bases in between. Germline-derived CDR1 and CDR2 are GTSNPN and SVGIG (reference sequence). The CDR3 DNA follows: TGTGCCTGGAATAATGGGCAGTACGAGCAGTACTTC. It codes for CAWNNGQYEQYF.

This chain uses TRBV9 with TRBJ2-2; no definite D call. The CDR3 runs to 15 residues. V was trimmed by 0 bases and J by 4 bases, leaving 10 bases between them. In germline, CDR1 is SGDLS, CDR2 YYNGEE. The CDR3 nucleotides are TGTGCCAGCAGCGTAGATATGGGGTTCACCGGGGAGCTGTTTTTT. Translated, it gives CASSVDMGFTGELFF.

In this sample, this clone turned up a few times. The CDR3 coding sequence is TGCGCCAGCAGCTCAAAATCGGGGGACACGCAGTATTTT. It specifies CASSSKSGDTQYF. V and J are TRBV5-1 and TRBJ2-3; tentative D call: TRBD2 (6 bases). This CDR3 contains 13 residues. Trimming took off 3 bases at V and 9 bases at J, with 14 bases between the two ends. Germline-derived CDR1 and CDR2 are SGHRS and YFSETQ. The full variable domain, with the rest looked up from reference TRBV5-1 and TRBJ2-3, is KAGVTQTPRYLIKTRGQQVTLSCSPISGHRSVSWYQQTPGQGLQFLFEYFSETQRNKGNFPGRFSGRQFSNSRSEMNVSTLELGDSALYLCASSSKSGDTQYFGPGTRLTVL.

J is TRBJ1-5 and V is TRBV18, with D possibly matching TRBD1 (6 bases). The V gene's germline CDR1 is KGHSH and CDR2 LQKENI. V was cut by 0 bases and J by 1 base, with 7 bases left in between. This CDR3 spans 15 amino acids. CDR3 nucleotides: TGTGCCAGCTCACCACCAGGGGGGAGCAATCAGCCCCAGCATTTT. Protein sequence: CASSPPGGSNQPQHF.

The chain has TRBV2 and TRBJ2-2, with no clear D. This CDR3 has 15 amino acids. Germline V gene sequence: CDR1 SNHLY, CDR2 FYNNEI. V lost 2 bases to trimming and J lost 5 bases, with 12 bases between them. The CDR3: CASSESVGRTGELFF. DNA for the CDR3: TGTGCCAGCAGTGAATCTGTCGGCCGGACCGGGGAGCTGTTTTTT.

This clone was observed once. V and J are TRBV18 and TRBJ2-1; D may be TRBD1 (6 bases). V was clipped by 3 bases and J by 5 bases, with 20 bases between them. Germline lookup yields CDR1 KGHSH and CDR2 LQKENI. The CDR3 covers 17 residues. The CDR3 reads CASSPSLMTGVHNEQFF. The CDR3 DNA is TGTGCCAGCTCACCTAGCCTAATGACAGGCGTACACAATGAGCAGTTCTTC.

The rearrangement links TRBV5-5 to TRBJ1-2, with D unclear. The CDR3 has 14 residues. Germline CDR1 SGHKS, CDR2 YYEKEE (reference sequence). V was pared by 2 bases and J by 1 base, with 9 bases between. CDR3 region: CASSLVDNNYGYTF. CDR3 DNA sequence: TGTGCCAGCAGCTTAGTCGACAATAACTATGGCTACACCTTC.

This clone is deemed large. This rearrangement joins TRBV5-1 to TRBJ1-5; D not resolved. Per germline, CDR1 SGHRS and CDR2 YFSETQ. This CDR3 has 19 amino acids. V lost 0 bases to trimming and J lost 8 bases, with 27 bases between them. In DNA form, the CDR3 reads TGCGCCAGCAGCTTGGGTAGCAGATCCCACAATCAATATCAGGAGCCCCAGCATTTT. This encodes CASSLGSRSHNQYQEPQHF.

The DNA of the CDR3 is TGTGCCAGCAGCGAGGGACAGGGGAACACTGAAGCTTTCTTT. Protein product: CASSEGQGNTEAFF. The chain employs TRBV7-9 and TRBJ1-1; 9 positions match TRBD1. Trimming cost V 5 bases and J 1 base; bases outside gene matches: 2. Germline assignment: CDR1 SEHNR and CDR2 FQNEAQ (reference sequence). This CDR3 has 14 residues.

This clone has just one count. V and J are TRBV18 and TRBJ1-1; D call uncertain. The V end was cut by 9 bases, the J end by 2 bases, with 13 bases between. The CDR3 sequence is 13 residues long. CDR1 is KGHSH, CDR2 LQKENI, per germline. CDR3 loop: CASKTTANTEAFF. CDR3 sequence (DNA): TGTGCCAGTAAGACGACGGCCAACACTGAAGCTTTCTTT.

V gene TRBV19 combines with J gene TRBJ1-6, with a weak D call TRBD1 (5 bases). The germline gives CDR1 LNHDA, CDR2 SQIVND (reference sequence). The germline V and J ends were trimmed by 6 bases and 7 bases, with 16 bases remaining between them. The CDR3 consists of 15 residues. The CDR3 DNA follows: TGTGCCAGTAGAGGCCTTACAGGTTCGAATTCACCCCTCCACTTT. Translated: CASRGLTGSNSPLHF. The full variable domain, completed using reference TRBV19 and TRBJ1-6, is DGGITQSPKYLFRKEGQNVTLSCEQNLNHDAMYWYRQDPGQGLRLIYYSQIVNDFQKGDIAEGYSVSREKKESFPLTVTSAQKNPTAFYLCASRGLTGSNSPLHFGNGTRLTVT.

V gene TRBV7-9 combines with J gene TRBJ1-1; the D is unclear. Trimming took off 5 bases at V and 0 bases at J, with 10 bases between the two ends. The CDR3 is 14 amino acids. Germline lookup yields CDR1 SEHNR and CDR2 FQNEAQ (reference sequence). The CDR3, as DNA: TGTGCCAGCAGCCCACAGAACATGAACACTGAAGCTTTCTTT. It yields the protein CASSPQNMNTEAFF.

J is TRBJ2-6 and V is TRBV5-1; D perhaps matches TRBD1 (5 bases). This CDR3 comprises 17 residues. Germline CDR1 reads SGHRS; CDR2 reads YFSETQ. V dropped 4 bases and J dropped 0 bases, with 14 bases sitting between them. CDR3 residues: CASSNGHTSSGANVLTF. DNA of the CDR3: TGCGCCAGCAGCAACGGACATACGAGCTCTGGGGCCAACGTCCTGACTTTC.